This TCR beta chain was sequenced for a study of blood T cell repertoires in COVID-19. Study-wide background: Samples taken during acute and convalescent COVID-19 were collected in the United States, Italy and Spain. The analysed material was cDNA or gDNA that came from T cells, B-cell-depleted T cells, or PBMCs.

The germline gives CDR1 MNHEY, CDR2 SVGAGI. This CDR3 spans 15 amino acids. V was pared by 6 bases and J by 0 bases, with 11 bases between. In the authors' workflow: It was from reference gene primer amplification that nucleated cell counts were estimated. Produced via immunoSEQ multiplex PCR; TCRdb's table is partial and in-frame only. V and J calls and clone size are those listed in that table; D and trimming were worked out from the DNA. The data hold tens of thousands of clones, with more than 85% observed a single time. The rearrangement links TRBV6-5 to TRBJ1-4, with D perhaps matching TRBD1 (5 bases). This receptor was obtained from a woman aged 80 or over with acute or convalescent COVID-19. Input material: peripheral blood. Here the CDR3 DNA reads TGTGCCAGCAGCTTGCTAGGGGCAACTAATGAAAAACTGTTTTTT. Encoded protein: CASSLLGATNEKLFF.